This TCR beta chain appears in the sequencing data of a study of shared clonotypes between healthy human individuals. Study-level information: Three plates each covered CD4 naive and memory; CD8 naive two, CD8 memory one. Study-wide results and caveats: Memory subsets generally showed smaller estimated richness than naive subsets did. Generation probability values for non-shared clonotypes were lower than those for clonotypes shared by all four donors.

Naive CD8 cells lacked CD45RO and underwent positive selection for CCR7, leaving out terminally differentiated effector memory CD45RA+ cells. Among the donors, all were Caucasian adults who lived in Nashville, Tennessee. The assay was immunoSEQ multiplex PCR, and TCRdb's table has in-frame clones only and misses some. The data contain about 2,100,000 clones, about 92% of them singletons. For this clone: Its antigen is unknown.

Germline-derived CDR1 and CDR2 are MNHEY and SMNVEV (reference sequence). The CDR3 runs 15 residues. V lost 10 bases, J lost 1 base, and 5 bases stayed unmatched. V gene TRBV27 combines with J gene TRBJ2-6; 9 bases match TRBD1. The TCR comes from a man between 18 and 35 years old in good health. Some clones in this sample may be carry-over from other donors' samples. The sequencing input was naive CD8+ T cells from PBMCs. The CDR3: CATTQGASGANVLTF. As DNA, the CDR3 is TGTGCCACCACACAGGGGGCTTCTGGGGCCAACGTCCTGACTTTC.